This T cell receptor beta chain came from a study of vaccination and CD4 T cells after COVID-19. Study summary: Post-COVID samples had a sampling time that fell a median 101 days after diagnosis (range 35 to 161).

Treatment here: roughly ten-day PBMC culture with coronavirus spike peptide pools or control peptides (ViraFEST assay). Remarks on this clonotype: Its antigen is undetermined.

The Oncomine TCR Beta short-read assay sequenced DNA from cultured CD4+ T cells. From the PCR reads, TCRdb called clonotypes with MiXCR, one entry per CDR3 protein. This sample has around 12,000 distinct CDR3 sequences; 70% to 85% occur once, and the top ten carry around 19%. V shed 3 bases and J shed 5 bases, with 11 bases lying between them. In germline, CDR1 is SGHRS, CDR2 YFSETQ. This CDR3 has 13 amino acids. Study conclusions and caveats: From a median of roughly 21 to 40, SARS-CoV-2-reactive clonotypes increased, though not significantly.

This rearrangement joins TRBV5-1 to TRBJ1-2, with no clear D. The receptor was derived from a human donor who had recovered from COVID-19. The sequencing input was CD4+ T cells from blood, cultured in vitro. This CDR3 reads CASSSTLDYGYTF. The DNA for the CDR3 is TGCGCCAGCAGCTCGACACTCGATTATGGCTACACCTTC.